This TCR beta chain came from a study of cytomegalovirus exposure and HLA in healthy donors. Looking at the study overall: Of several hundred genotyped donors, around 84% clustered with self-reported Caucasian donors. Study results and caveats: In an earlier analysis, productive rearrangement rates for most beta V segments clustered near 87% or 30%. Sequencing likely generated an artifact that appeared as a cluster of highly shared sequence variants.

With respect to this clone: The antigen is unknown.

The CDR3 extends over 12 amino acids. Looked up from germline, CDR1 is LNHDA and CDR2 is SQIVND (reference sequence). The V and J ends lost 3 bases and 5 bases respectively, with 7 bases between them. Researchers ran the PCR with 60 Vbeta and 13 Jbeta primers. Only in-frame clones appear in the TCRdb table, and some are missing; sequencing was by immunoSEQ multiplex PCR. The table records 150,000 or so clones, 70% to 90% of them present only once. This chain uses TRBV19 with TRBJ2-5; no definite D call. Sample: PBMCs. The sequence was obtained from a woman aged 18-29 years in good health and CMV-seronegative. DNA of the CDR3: TGTGCCAGTAGTATTGGAGTGGAGACCCAGTACTTC. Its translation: CASSIGVETQYF.